This TCR beta chain was obtained from a study of cytomegalovirus exposure and HLA in healthy donors. The CDR3 consists of 15 residues. Germline values: CDR1 SGHNT, CDR2 YYREEE (reference sequence). The trim removed 4 bases at V and 4 bases at J, leaving 5 bases unmatched. Sampled while nominally healthy, donors likely had unrecorded immune exposures. Study-level results: CMV serostatus was the only immune exposure information that was available. It has been reported that TCR beta sequences accurately predicted the HLA-A and HLA-B alleles of most subjects.

The PCR contained 60 Vbeta and 13 Jbeta primers. Assay: immunoSEQ multiplex PCR; the TCRdb copy retains only in-frame clones and omits some. This table holds about 72,000 clones. A note on this clone: The antigen remains unidentified.

The rearrangement links TRBV5-4 to TRBJ2-3; 11 nucleotides line up with TRBD1. Sequencing was performed on PBMCs. This clonotype was obtained from a man in his fifties or sixties in good health and CMV-seropositive. The CDR3 bases are TGTGCCAGCAGCCTGGGACAGGGGGTTGCAGATACGCAGTATTTT. Translation gives CASSLGQGVADTQYF.